The 17 T cell receptor beta chains in this list originate from one sample, sequenced in a study of T cells in Graves' hyperthyroidism and ophthalmopathy. Amplification yielded TCR beta CDR3 regions, with RNA transcripts as the source. First-round RT-PCR of the TCR CDR3 relied on the HTBI primer set. TCRdb recomputed calls from the multiplex PCR reads with MiXCR, one row per CDR3 protein. The data hold 700,000 to 850,000 distinct CDR3 sequences, with under 45% observed a single time. Sequencing was done on a sample of blood. The receptor set was obtained from a woman in her thirties or forties with Graves' hyperthyroidism.

This chain connects TRBV9 to TRBJ2-3, with no clear D. Trimming removed 2 bases from V and 6 bases from J, with 7 bases in between. The germline V gene has CDR1 SGDLS and CDR2 YYNGEE. The length of the CDR3 is 12 residues. CDR3 in amino acids: CASSVGPDTQYF. In nucleotides, the CDR3 is TGTGCCAGCAGCGTCGGTCCGGATACGCAGTATTTT.

On this clonotype itself: A read error may account for a junction end that differs from germline. The rearrangement links TRBV19 to TRBJ1-2, with D possibly being TRBD1 (5 bases). Germline CDR1 and CDR2: LNHDA and SQIVND (reference sequence). The CDR3 has 15 amino acids. The CDR3 bases are TGTGCCGGTAGTCCAGGGTTGCACTTAGCGAGTGGCTACACCTTC. Residues: CAGSPGLHLASGYTF.

This clonotype came up a few times. This rearrangement joins TRBV28 to TRBJ1-2; possibly TRBD1 for D (5 bases). The CDR3 runs 12 residues. The germline CDR1 and CDR2 sequences are MDHEN and SYDVKM. V lost 8 bases to trimming and J lost 3 bases, with 10 bases between them. Here the CDR3 reads CASQTADYGYTF. CDR3 DNA sequence: TGTGCCAGCCAGACAGCCGACTATGGCTACACCTTC.

The chain recombines TRBV5-1 with TRBJ2-5, with 7 bases aligning to TRBD2. Germline lookup yields CDR1 SGHRS and CDR2 YFSETQ. The V segment lost 0 bases and the J segment 5 bases; nucleotides outside the gene matches: 22. The CDR3 contains 20 residues. The CDR3 DNA reads TGCGCCAGCAGCTTGGCGGGGGGTCACTCGGGACGGTCGGGTCGGGAGACCCAGTACTTC. This sequence encodes CASSLAGGHSGRSGRETQYF.

This clonotype was counted many times. The chain joins TRBV6-5 to TRBJ1-4, with no clear D. The V end was cut by 6 bases, the J end by 2 bases, with 7 bases between. CDR1 and CDR2 from the germline V gene are MNHEY and SVGAGI. The length of the CDR3 is 13 residues. The CDR3 nucleotides read TGTGCCAGCAGGACGGGCACTAATGAAAAACTGTTTTTT. It is translated as CASRTGTNEKLFF.

As to this clonotype: At one of its ends the junction is not consistent with the germline gene, which may arise from a read error. V and J are TRBV14 and TRBJ1-5; 9 nucleotides align to TRBD1. From germline, CDR1 is SGHDN and CDR2 FVKESK. This CDR3 contains 17 residues. In nucleotides, the CDR3 is TGTGCCAGCAGCTTATTCTTCGAGGACAGGGGCAATCAGCTCCAGCATTTT. Protein: CASSLFFEDRGNQLQHF.

This clonotype was seen at least ten times. The chain is built from TRBV10-3 and TRBJ1-1; D ambiguous. V was trimmed by 4 bases and J by 7 bases, leaving 7 bases between them. Germline V gene lookup returns CDR1 ENHRY and CDR2 SYGVKD. This CDR3 contains 11 residues. CDR3 DNA: TGTGCCATCAGTGGGAGCAGTGAAGCTTTCTTT. Translating gives CAISGSSEAFF.

This sequence joins TRBV7-9 and TRBJ2-7; 8 nucleotides agree with TRBD1. Judging by the DNA end, TRBJ2-1 fits better; the J call may be wrong. This CDR3 spans 15 amino acids. Germline V gene data show CDR1 as SEHNR and CDR2 as FQNEAQ (reference sequence). The CDR3 is CASSFQGARGYEQFF. In DNA form, the CDR3 reads TGTGCCAGCAGCTTCCAGGGGGCGCGTGGGTATGAGCAGTTCTTC.

This rearrangement joins TRBV7-2 to TRBJ1-5; D is unresolved. CDR3 length: 15 amino acids. Between the trimmed V and J ends, which lost 11 bases and 0 bases, there was a span of 17 bases. Per germline, CDR1 SGHTA and CDR2 FQGNSA. CDR3 residues: CAWSGYSHSNQPQHF. DNA for the CDR3: TGTGCCTGGAGCGGTTACAGTCATAGCAATCAGCCCCAGCATTTT.

This clonotype was counted only a few times. The chain combines TRBV6-1 with TRBJ1-5; possibly TRBD1 for D (6 bases). Trimming stripped 3 bases from V and 0 bases from J, with 9 bases between. Germline V gene sequence: CDR1 MNHNS, CDR2 SASEGT. The length of the CDR3 is 15 residues. CDR3 coding DNA: TGTGCCAGCAGTGACATACAGGGTAGCAATCAGCCCCAGCATTTT. This gives the protein CASSDIQGSNQPQHF.

Ten or more counts support this clonotype. The chain employs TRBV6-6 and TRBJ1-5, with D perhaps matching TRBD1 (5 bases). The CDR3 has 14 residues. Trimming took 5 bases from V and 3 from J, leaving 11 bases between them. Germline assignment: CDR1 MNHNY and CDR2 SVGAGI (reference sequence). For the CDR3, the DNA is TGTGCCAGCAGTAGACAGAGTCTCAATCAGCCCCAGCATTTT. Encoded protein: CASSRQSLNQPQHF.

Points on this clonotype: A much larger clone differs by one base, so this may be a read error. The chain links TRBV7-9 to TRBJ2-7; D is unresolved. The V gene's germline CDR1 is SEHNR and CDR2 FQNEAQ (reference sequence). V lost 5 bases to trimming and J lost 6 bases, with 14 bases between them. CDR3 length: 13 residues. CDR3 residues: CASSIYTGGEQYV. The CDR3 nucleotides are TGTGCCAGCAGCATTTACACGGGCGGCGAGCAGTACGTC.

This clonotype appeared a few times. The V call is TRBV2, the J call TRBJ2-3, with unresolved D. Germline CDR1 is SNHLY and CDR2 is FYNNEI. This CDR3 contains 15 residues. Trimming removed 4 bases at V and 2 bases at J, with 13 bases between. CDR3 bases: TGTGCCAGCAGTGTACAAGACACATCCACAGATACGCAGTATTTT. Translation gives CASSVQDTSTDTQYF.

In this sample, this clonotype turned up a few times. V is TRBV27 and J is TRBJ2-7, with D uncertain. V dropped 5 bases and J dropped 2 bases, with 16 bases sitting between them. The CDR3 runs to 15 residues. The germline V gene encodes CDR1 MNHEY and CDR2 SMNVEV (reference sequence). The CDR3, as DNA: TGTGCCAGCAGTCCAGTGGGCGTATCGCCCTACGAGCAGTACTTC. Residues: CASSPVGVSPYEQYF.

This clonotype was counted only a few times. This sequence joins TRBV20-1 and TRBJ1-2; D unclear. Trimming stripped 0 bases from V and 0 bases from J, with 11 bases between. The CDR3 runs 15 residues. Germline V CDR1 and CDR2: DFQATT, SNEGSKA (reference sequence). The DNA for the CDR3 is TGCAGTGCTAGAGAGAAGGGCGGAGCTAACTATGGCTACACCTTC. It codes for CSAREKGGANYGYTF.

This chain joins TRBV28 and TRBJ1-1; 7 bases are a match to TRBD1. The CDR3 runs to 14 residues. Germline trimming cut 6 bases from V and 4 bases from J; bases unmatched to any gene: 8. The germline V gene has CDR1 MDHEN and CDR2 SYDVKM. The CDR3 sequence is CASSRLYRGTEAFF. The CDR3 bases are TGTGCCAGCAGCCGCCTATACAGGGGCACTGAAGCTTTCTTT. The whole variable domain, filled in from reference TRBV28 and TRBJ1-1, reads DVKVTQSSRYLVKRTGEKVFLECVQDMDHENMFWYRQDPGLGLRLIYFSYDVKMKEKGDIPEGYSVSREKKERFSLILESASTNQTSMYLCASSRLYRGTEAFFGQGTRLTVV.

The chain links TRBV10-3 to TRBJ1-5, with TRBD1 matching 7 bases. After removal of 4 bases from V and 5 bases from J, the junction contained 11 bases not matched to a gene. The CDR3 spans 16 residues. The germline V gene encodes CDR1 ENHRY and CDR2 SYGVKD. CDR3 DNA: TGTGCCATCAGTGGTGGTATAGGGGGCTTCGATCAGCCCCAGCATTTT. As protein: CAISGGIGGFDQPQHF.